This T cell receptor (beta chain) was identified in a study of Ad26.COV2.S vaccination and SARS-CoV-2 variants. Treatment in this sample: some 20 received Ad26.COV2.S at low or high dose, single or two shots; about five received placebo; per-sample allocation not given. Vaccine and placebo recipients were sampled on day 63 after the first injection. Vaccination employed an Ad26 vector expressing the Wuhan-strain SARS-CoV-2 spike. Data came from immunoSEQ multiplex PCR; TCRdb stores just in-frame clones and leaves some out. The table has 200,000 to 300,000 clones, around 88% seen once. From germline, CDR1 is SEHNR and CDR2 FQNEAQ (reference sequence). The CDR3 has 14 amino acids. This clone was detected a few times. The junction shows a germline mismatch at one end, possibly a read error.

The sample here was peripheral blood, taken in a trial of Ad26.COV2.S vaccine versus placebo. This TCR derives from a person aged 18-60 years who received the Ad26.COV2.S COVID-19 vaccine or a placebo. This rearrangement joins TRBV7-9 to TRBJ1-1; D perhaps matches TRBD1 (6 bases). The CDR3 nucleotides read TGTGCCAGCATCTTAGGTACAGGGACCACTGAAGCTTTCTTT. Translating it yields CASILGTGTTEAFF.